Shown below are 13 T cell receptor beta chains from a single sample sequenced in a study of T cell repertoires in cytomegalovirus infection. From the reads, TCRdb called clonotypes with MiXCR, one entry per CDR3 protein. This table holds 100,000 to 150,000 distinct CDR3 sequences, approximately 9.2% found once. Sequencing was performed on PBMCs. These receptors were obtained from a human donor in good health (CMV status not recorded). Some clones in this sample may be carry-over from other donors' samples.

There are many counts of this clonotype. The genes are TRBV6-5 and TRBJ2-1, with D unresolved. CDR1 and CDR2 (germline): MNHEY, SVGAGI. This CDR3 has 15 amino acids. Trimming removed 2 bases from V and 9 bases from J, with 17 bases in between. This CDR3 reads CASSYGRSSGFEQFF. CDR3 nucleotide sequence: TGTGCCAGCAGTTACGGCAGGTCGTCAGGCTTTGAGCAGTTCTTC.

The gene calls are TRBV28 and TRBJ1-5; 7 nucleotides match TRBD1. The CDR3 is 14 residues long. V was pared by 8 bases and J by 6 bases, with 10 bases of the junction left unmatched. CDR1 and CDR2 from the germline V gene are MDHEN and SYDVKM. Here the CDR3 reads CASLLRGPLQPQHF. The CDR3 bases are TGTGCCAGCCTCTTAAGGGGGCCCCTTCAGCCCCAGCATTTT.

There are a few counts of this clonotype. This chain joins TRBV3-1 and TRBJ1-2; TRBD1 agrees at 11 bases. CDR3 length equals 16 residues. After removal of 4 bases from V and 8 bases from J, the junction contained 12 bases not matched to a gene. Germline CDR1 and CDR2: LGHDT and YNNKEL (reference sequence). This CDR3 reads CASSPDPDRGRSGYTF. The CDR3 coding sequence is TGTGCCAGCAGCCCTGACCCGGACAGGGGGCGTAGCGGCTACACCTTC.

This clonotype occurred many times. This chain joins TRBV7-6 and TRBJ2-1, with D perhaps TRBD2 (5 bases). The CDR3 runs to 14 residues. Trimming pared 5 bases from V and 5 bases from J, leaving 13 bases between. CDR1 and CDR2 (germline): SGHVS, FNYEAQ. CDR3 protein: CASSTGLSNNEQFF. Written as DNA, the CDR3 is TGTGCCAGCAGCACCGGACTCTCGAACAATGAGCAGTTCTTC.

This clonotype was seen repeatedly, ten times or more. The chain joins TRBV20-1 to TRBJ2-4; D may be TRBD1 (5 bases). The CDR3 consists of 15 residues. Germline V gene lookup returns CDR1 DFQATT and CDR2 SNEGSKA (reference sequence). The V gene lost 5 bases and the J gene lost 1 base, with 15 bases spanning the gap. CDR3 loop: CSAGDTQGAKNIQYF. As DNA, the CDR3 is TGCAGTGCTGGCGACACCCAGGGTGCCAAAAACATTCAGTACTTC.

This clonotype was detected ten times or more. V and J are TRBV2 and TRBJ1-2; TRBD1 aligns across 7 bases. Germline V gene data show CDR1 as SNHLY and CDR2 as FYNNEI. With 9 bases clipped from V and 4 bases from J, the junction kept 11 bases outside the gene matches. The CDR3 covers 14 residues. CDR3 loop: CASIKGARTYGYTF. In nucleotides, the CDR3 is TGTGCCAGTATTAAGGGGGCGCGAACCTATGGCTACACCTTC.

This clonotype was detected many times. This chain joins TRBV5-1 and TRBJ2-2, with D possibly matching TRBD1 (5 bases). Deletions cut 1 base from V and 4 bases from J, with 8 bases between. Germline CDR1 is SGHRS and CDR2 is YFSETQ. The CDR3 is 14 amino acids. CDR3 DNA: TGCGCCAGCAGCTTGCAGGGATCCACCGGGGAGCTGTTTTTT. Residues: CASSLQGSTGELFF.

CDR3 DNA: TGTGCCAGCAGCGTAGGATCCTTTGGAACTGAAGCTTTCTTT. Amino acid sequence: CASSVGSFGTEAFF. The chain is built from TRBV9 and TRBJ1-1, with D unclear. CDR3 size: 14 residues. Germline V gene lookup returns CDR1 SGDLS and CDR2 YYNGEE. V lost 0 bases and J 5 bases, leaving 11 bases between the germline ends.

The sample holds many counts of this clonotype. This sequence joins TRBV12-5 and TRBJ2-3; TRBD1 is a possible D gene (6 bases). Per the germline V gene, CDR1 is LGHNT and CDR2 is FRNRAP. Between the trimmed V and J ends, which lost 6 bases and 0 bases, there was a span of 13 bases. The CDR3 is made up of 15 amino acids. Here the CDR3 reads CASGQGPRSTDTQYF. Written as DNA, the CDR3 is TGTGCTAGTGGCCAGGGGCCGCGTAGCACAGATACGCAGTATTTT. Looking up the rest from reference TRBV12-5 and TRBJ2-3 gives the full variable domain: DARVTQTPRHKVTEMGQEVTMRCQPILGHNTVFWYRQTMMQGLELLAYFRNRAPLDDSGMPKDRFSAEMPDATLATLKIQPSEPRDSAVYFCASGQGPRSTDTQYFGPGTRLTVL.

In its sample, this clonotype was seen many times. This sequence joins TRBV12-3 or TRBV12-4 and TRBJ1-1, with D unresolved. CDR3 length equals 13 residues. V dropped 2 bases and J dropped 5 bases, with 9 bases sitting between them. The CDR3 DNA reads as TGTGCCAGCAGTTTAACGGGTATGACTGAAGCTTTCTTT. Protein product: CASSLTGMTEAFF.

This clonotype has a handful of counts. The chain is built from TRBV20-1 and TRBJ1-5; D is unclear. Germline V gene sequence: CDR1 DFQATT, CDR2 SNEGSKA (reference sequence). Trimming stripped 6 bases from V and 4 bases from J, with 16 bases between. This CDR3 region has 14 residues. CDR3 DNA sequence: TGCAGTGCCCCGACGGGTTCCGGGAATCAGCCCCAGCATTTT. Translating gives CSAPTGSGNQPQHF.

This clonotype was recorded many times. This chain links TRBV11-1 with TRBJ2-5; 10 bases are a match to TRBD2. Trimming removed 7 bases from V and 3 bases from J; junction bases left unmatched: 5. Looked up from germline, CDR1 is SGHAT and CDR2 is FQDESV (reference sequence). This CDR3 has 14 residues. CDR3 DNA sequence: TGTGCCAGCACCCGAACTAGCGGGGAAGAGACCCAGTACTTC. This translates into CASTRTSGEETQYF.

This clonotype was picked up many times. The genes are TRBV10-3 and TRBJ2-3; a weak D match, TRBD2 (6 bases). The V gene lost 6 bases and the J gene lost 0 bases, with 16 bases spanning the gap. Germline V gives CDR1 ENHRY, CDR2 SYGVKD. This CDR3 is built from 16 residues. The CDR3: CAIRADGSASTDTQYF. In DNA, the CDR3 is TGTGCCATCAGGGCAGACGGGAGTGCTAGCACAGATACGCAGTATTTT.